This T cell receptor beta chain was obtained from a study of cytomegalovirus exposure and HLA in healthy donors. For the study at large: A prior study identified 117 million unique TCR beta sequences from about 180 million T cells.

It was with 60 Vbeta and 13 Jbeta primers that the PCR ran. TCRdb keeps only in-frame clones here, not all; method: immunoSEQ multiplex PCR. The sample contains roughly 150,000 clones, 82% of which appear only once. The source of this sequence is a male donor in good health and CMV-seronegative. The sample taken for sequencing was PBMCs.

The CDR3 protein is CASLRGYTF. The DNA for the CDR3 is TGTGCCAGCTTGAGGGGCTACACCTTC. The chain recombines TRBV7-3 with TRBJ1-2; D remains unclear. Germline loops: CDR1 SGHTA, CDR2 FQGTGA. The CDR3 covers 9 residues. Trimming pared 8 bases from V and 8 bases from J, leaving 6 bases between. Based on the CDR3 plus reference TRBV7-3 and TRBJ1-2, the full variable domain is GAGVSQTPSNKVTEKGKYVELRCDPISGHTALYWYRQSLGQGPEFLIYFQGTGAADDSGLPNDRFFAVRPEGSVSTLKIQRTERGDSAVYLCASLRGYTFGSGTRLTVV.